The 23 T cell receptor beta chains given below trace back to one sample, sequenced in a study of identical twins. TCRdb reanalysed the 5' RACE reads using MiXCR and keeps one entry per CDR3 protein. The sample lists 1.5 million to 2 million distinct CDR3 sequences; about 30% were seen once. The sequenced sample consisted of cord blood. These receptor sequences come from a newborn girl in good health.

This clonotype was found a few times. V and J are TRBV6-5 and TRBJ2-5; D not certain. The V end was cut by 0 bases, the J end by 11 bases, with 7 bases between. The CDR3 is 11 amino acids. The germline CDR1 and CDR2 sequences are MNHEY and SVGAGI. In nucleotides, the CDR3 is TGTGCCAGCAGTTACTCGAAACAGCAGTACTTC. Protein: CASSYSKQQYF.

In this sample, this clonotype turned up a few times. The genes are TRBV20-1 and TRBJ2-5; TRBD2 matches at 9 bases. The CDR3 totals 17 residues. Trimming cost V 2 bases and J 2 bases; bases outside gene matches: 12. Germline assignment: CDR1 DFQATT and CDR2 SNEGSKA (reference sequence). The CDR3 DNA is TGCAGTGCTAGACTCCATTGGGTAGCGGGAGATCAAGAGACCCAGTACTTC. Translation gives CSARLHWVAGDQETQYF.

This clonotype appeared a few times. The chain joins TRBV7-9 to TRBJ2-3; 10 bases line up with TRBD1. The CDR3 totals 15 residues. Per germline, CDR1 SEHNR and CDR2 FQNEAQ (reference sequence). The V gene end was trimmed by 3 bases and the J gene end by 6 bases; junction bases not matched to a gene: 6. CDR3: CASSFGQGVSDTQYF. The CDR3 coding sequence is TGTGCCAGCAGCTTTGGACAGGGGGTATCTGATACGCAGTATTTT.

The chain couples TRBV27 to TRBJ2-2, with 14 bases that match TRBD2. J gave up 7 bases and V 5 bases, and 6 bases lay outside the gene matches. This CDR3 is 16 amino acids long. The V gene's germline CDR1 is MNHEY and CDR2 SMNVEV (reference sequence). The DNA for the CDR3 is TGTGCCAGCAGTCCCCGACTAGCGGGGGGGAGCGGGGAGCTGTTTTTT. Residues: CASSPRLAGGSGELFF.

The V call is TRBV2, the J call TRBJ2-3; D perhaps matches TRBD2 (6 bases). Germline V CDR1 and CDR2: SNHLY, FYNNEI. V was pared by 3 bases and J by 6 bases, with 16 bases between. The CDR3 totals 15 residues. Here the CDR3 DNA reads TGTGCCAGCAGTGACCCGGGACTCACTTTTGATACGCAGTATTTT. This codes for CASSDPGLTFDTQYF.

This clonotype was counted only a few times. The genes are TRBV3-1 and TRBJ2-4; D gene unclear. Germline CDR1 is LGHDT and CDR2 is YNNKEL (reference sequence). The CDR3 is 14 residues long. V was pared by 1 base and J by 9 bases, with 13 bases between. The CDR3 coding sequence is TGTGCCAGCAGCCAAGGTACTACAGCAGGCATTCAGTACTTC. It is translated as CASSQGTTAGIQYF.

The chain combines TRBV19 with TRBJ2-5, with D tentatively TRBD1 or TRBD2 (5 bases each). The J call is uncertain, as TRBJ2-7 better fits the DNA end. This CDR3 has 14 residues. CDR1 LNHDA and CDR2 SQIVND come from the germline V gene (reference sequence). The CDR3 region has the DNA TGTGCCAGTAGTGCAGGGCTCGGGGCCTACGAGCAGTACTTC. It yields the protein CASSAGLGAYEQYF.

The CDR3 nucleotides read TGCGCCAGCAGCCAAGCCGGAGGCGGGGGGAGCTCCTACAATGAGCAGTTCTTC. Translating gives CASSQAGGGGSSYNEQFF. The chain recombines TRBV4-1 with TRBJ2-1, with TRBD2 identical over 8 bases. Germline V gene lookup returns CDR1 MGHRA and CDR2 YSYEKL. V was pared by 1 base and J by 0 bases, with 8 bases of the junction left unmatched. This CDR3 region has 18 residues.

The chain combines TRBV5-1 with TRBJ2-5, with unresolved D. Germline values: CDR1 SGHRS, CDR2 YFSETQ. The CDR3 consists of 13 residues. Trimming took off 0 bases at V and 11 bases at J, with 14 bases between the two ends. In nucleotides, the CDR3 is TGCGCCAGCAGCTTGGGGGTAGCAGATGAGCAGTACTTC. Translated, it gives CASSLGVADEQYF. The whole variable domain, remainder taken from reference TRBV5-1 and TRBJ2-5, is KAGVTQTPRYLIKTRGQQVTLSCSPISGHRSVSWYQQTPGQGLQFLFEYFSETQRNKGNFPGRFSGRQFSNSRSEMNVSTLELGDSALYLCASSLGVADEQYFGPGTRLLVL.

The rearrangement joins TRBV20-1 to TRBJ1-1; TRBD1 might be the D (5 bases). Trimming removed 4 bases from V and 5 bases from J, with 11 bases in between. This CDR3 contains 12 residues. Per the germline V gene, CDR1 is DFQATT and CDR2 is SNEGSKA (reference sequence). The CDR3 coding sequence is TGCAGTGCTAATGACGGGGGTACTGAAGCTTTCTTT. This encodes CSANDGGTEAFF.

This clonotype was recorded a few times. CDR3: CSATPSDRGGIQPQHF. The CDR3 bases are TGCAGTGCTACCCCTTCGGACAGGGGAGGCATTCAGCCCCAGCATTTT. The V gene is TRBV20-1, the J gene TRBJ1-5; 9 bases agree with TRBD1. The CDR3 extends over 16 amino acids. Per the germline V gene, CDR1 is DFQATT and CDR2 is SNEGSKA (reference sequence). V gave up 4 bases and J gave up 6 bases; unmatched junction bases: 13.

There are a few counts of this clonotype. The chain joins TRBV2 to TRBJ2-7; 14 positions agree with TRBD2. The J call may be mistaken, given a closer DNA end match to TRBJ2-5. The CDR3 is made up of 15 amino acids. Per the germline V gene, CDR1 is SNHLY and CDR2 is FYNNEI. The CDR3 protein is CASSTGTSGGKTQYF. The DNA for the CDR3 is TGTGCCAGCAGTACCGGGACTAGCGGGGGCAAGACCCAGTACTTC.

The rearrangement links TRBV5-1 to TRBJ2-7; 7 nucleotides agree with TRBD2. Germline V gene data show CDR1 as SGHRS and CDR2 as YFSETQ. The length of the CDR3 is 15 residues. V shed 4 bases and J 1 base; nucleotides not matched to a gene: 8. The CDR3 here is CASSPAPGLSYEQYF. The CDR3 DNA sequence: TGCGCCAGCAGCCCCGCACCGGGACTATCCTACGAGCAGTACTTC.

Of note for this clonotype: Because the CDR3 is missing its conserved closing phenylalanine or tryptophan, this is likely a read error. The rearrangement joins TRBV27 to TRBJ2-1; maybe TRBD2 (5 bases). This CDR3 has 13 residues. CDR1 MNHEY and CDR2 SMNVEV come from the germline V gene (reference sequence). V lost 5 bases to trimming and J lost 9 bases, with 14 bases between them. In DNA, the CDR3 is TGTGCCAGCAGTCCCAGACGGGATGTTGAGCAGTTCTTG. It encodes CASSPRRDVEQFL.

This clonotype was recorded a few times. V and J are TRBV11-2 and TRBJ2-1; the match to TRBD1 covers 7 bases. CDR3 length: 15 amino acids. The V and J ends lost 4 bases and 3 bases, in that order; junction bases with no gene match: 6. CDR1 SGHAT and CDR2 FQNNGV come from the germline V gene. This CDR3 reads CASSSPGQRYNEQFF. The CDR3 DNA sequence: TGTGCCAGCAGCTCCCCGGGACAGCGCTACAATGAGCAGTTCTTC.

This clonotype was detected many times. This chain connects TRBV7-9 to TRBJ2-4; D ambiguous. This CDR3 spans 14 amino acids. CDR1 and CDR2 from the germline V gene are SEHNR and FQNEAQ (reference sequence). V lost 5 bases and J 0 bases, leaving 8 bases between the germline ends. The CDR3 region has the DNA TGTGCCAGCAGCCTCGACGGAGCCAAAAACATTCAGTACTTC. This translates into CASSLDGAKNIQYF.

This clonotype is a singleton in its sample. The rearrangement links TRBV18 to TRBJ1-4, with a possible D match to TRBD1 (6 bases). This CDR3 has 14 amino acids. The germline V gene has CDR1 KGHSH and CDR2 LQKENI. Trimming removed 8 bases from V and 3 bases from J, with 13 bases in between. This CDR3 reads CASTPGHPNEKLFF. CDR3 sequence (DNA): TGTGCCAGCACTCCGGGACACCCTAATGAAAAACTGTTTTTT.

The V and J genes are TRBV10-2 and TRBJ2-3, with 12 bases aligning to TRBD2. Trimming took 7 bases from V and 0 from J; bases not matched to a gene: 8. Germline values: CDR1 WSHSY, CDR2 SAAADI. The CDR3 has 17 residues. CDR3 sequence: CASKWLAGGPSTDTQYF. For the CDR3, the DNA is TGCGCCAGCAAGTGGCTAGCGGGGGGGCCGAGCACAGATACGCAGTATTTT.

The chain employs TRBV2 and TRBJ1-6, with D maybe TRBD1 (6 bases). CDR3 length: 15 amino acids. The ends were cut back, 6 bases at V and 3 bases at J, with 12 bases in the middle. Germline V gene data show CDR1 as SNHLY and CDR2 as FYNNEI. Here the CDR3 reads CASRPATGYNSPLHF. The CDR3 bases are TGTGCCAGCAGACCCGCGACAGGCTATAATTCACCCCTCCACTTT.

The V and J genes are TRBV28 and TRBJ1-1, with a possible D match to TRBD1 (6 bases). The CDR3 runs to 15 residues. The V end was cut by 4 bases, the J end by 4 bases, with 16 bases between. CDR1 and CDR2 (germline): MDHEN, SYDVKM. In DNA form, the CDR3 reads TGTGCCAGCAGTTCACCACAGGGAGAGCTCACTGAAGCTTTCTTT. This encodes CASSSPQGELTEAFF.

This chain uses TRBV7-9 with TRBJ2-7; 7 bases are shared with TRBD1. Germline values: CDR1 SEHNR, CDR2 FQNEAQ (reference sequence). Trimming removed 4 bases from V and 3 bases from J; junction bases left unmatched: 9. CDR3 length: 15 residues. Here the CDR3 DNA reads TGTGCCAGCAGCTCTAGACAGGGACCCTACTACGAGCAGTACTTC. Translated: CASSSRQGPYYEQYF.

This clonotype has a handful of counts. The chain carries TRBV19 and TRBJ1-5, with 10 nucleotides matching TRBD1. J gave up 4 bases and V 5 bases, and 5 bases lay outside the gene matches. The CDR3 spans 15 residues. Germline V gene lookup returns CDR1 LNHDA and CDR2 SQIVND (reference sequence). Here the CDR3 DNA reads TGTGCCAGTAGTTGGAGGACAGGGGGAAATCAGCCCCAGCATTTT. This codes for CASSWRTGGNQPQHF.

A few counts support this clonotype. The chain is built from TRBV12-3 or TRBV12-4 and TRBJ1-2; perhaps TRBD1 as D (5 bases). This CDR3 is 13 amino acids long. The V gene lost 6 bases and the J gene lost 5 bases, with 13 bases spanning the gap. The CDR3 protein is CASRRTGQYGYTF. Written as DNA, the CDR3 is TGTGCCAGCAGGCGTACAGGCCAGTATGGCTACACCTTC.